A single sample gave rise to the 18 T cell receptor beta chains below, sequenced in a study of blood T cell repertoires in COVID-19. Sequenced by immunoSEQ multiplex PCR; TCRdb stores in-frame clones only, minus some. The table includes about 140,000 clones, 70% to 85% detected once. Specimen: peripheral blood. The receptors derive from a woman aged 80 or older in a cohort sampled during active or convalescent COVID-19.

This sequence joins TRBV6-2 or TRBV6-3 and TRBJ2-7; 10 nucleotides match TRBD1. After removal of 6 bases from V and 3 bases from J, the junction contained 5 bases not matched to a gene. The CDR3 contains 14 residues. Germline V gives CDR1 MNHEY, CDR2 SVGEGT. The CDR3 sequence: CASSLRTGGYEQYV. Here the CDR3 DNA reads TGTGCCAGCAGCCTACGGACAGGGGGCTACGAGCAGTACGTC.

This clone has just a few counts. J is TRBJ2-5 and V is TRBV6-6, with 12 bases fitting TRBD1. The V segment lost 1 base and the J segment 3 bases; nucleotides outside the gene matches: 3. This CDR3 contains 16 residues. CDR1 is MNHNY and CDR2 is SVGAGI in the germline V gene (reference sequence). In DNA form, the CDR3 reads TGTGCCAGCAGTTACTTCGGGACAGGGGGCGAAGAGACCCAGTACTTC. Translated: CASSYFGTGGEETQYF.

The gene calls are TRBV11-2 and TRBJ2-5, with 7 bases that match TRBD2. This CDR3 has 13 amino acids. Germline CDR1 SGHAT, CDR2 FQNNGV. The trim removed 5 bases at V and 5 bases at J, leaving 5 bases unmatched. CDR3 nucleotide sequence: TGTGCCAGCAGCAAGACTAGCTCGGAGACCCAGTACTTC. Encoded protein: CASSKTSSETQYF.

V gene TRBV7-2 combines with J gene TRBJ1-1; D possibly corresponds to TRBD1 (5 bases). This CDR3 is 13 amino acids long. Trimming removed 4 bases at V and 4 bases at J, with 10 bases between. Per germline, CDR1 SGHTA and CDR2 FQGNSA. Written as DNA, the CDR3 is TGTGCCAGCAGCTCAGCGGGGGGCACTGAAGCTTTCTTT. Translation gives CASSSAGGTEAFF.

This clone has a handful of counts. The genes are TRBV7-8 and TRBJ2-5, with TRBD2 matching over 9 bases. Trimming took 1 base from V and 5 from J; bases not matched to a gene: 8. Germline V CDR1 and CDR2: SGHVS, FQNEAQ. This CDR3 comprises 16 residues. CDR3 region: CASSLDILAGRETQYF. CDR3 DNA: TGTGCCAGCAGCTTAGATATACTAGCGGGCCGGGAGACCCAGTACTTC.

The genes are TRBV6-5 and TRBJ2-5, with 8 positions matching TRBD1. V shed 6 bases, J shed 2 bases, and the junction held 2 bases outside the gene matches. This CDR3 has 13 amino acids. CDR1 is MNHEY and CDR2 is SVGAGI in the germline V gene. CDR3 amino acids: CASRDRVQETQYF. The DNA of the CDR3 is TGTGCCAGCAGGGACAGGGTTCAAGAGACCCAGTACTTC.

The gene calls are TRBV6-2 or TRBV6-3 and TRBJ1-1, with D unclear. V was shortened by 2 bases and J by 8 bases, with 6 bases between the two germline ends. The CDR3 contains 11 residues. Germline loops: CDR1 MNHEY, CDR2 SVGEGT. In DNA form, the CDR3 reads TGTGCCAGCAGTTACGGAGAGGAAGCTTTCTTT. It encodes CASSYGEEAFF.

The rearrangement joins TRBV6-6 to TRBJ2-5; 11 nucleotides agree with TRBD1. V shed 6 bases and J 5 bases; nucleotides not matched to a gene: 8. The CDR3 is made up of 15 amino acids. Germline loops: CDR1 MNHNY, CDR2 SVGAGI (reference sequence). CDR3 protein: CASSYGQGAWETQYF. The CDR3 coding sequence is TGTGCCAGCAGCTATGGACAGGGGGCATGGGAGACCCAGTACTTC.

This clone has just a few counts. The CDR3 sequence: CSVRGQANTEAFF. In DNA, the CDR3 is TGCAGCGTTCGCGGACAGGCGAACACTGAAGCTTTCTTT. The V and J genes are TRBV29-1 and TRBJ1-1; 7 bases are a match to TRBD1. The germline V gene has CDR1 SQVTM and CDR2 ANQGSEA. V lost 5 bases, J lost 1 base, and 4 bases stayed unmatched. The CDR3 sequence is 13 residues long.

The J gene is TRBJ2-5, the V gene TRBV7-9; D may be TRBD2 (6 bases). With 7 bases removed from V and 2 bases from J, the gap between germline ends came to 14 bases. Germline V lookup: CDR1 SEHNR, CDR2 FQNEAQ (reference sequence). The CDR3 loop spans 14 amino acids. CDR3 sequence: CASTITGTQETQYF. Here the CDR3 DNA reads TGTGCCAGCACGATCACTGGGACTCAAGAGACCCAGTACTTC.

CDR3 protein: CASSPGNRENYGYTF. Here the CDR3 DNA reads TGTGCCAGCTCACCAGGAAACAGAGAAAACTATGGCTACACCTTC. The chain carries TRBV18 and TRBJ1-2; D unresolved. Germline V gene data show CDR1 as KGHSH and CDR2 as LQKENI. V gave up 2 bases and J gave up 2 bases, with 12 bases separating them. The CDR3 loop spans 15 amino acids.

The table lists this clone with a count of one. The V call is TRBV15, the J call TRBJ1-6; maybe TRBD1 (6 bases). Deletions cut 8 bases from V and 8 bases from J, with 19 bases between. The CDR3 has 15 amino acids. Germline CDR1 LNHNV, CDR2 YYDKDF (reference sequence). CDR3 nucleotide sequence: TGTGCCACCGCTCCAGGGGAGGGGCCACATTCACCCCTCCACTTT. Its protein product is CATAPGEGPHSPLHF.

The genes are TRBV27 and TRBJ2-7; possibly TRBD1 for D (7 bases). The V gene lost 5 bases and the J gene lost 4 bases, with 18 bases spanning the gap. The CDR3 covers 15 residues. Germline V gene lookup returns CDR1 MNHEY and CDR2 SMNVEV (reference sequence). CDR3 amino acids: CASSPPRQGLYEQYV. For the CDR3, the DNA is TGTGCCAGCAGTCCCCCCCGACAGGGACTTTACGAGCAGTACGTC.

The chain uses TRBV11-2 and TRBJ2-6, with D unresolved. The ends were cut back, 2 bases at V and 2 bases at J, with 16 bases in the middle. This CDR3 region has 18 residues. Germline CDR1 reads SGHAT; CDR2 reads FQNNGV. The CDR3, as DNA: TGTGCCAGCAGCTTACGTCAGGCTTACCTCCCTGGGGCCAACGTCCTGACTTTC. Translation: CASSLRQAYLPGANVLTF.

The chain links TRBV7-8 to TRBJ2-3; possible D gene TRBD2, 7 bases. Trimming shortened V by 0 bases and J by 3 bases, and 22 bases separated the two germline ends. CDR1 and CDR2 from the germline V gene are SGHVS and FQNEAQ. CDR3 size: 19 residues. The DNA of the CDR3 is TGTGCCAGCAGCTTAGCTGGGGGGGACCAAATGGGGGCAACAGATACGCAGTATTTT. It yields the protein CASSLAGGDQMGATDTQYF.

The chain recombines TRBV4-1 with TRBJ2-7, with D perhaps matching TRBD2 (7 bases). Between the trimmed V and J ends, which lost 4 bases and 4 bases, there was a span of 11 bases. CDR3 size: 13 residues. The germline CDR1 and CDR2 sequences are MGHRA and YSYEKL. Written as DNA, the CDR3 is TGCGCCAGCAGCCGGGGGGGGCTTTACGAGCAGTACTTC. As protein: CASSRGGLYEQYF.

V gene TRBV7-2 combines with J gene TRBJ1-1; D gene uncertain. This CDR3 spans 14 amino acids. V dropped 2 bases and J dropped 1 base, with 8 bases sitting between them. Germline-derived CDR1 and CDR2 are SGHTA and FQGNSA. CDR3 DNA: TGTGCCAGCAGCTTAATTCGGGGGAACACTGAAGCTTTCTTT. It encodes CASSLIRGNTEAFF.

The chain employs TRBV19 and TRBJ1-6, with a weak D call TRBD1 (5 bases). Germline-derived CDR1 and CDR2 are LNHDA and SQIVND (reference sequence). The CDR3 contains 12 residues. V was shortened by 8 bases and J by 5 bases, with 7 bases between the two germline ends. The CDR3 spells CASSGNNSPLHF. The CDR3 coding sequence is TGTGCCAGTTCAGGGAATAATTCACCCCTCCACTTT.